This T cell receptor beta chain was documented in a study of T cell responses to AZD1222 COVID-19 vaccine. Germline CDR1 and CDR2: MDHEN and SYDVKM. The germline V and J ends were trimmed by 6 bases and 3 bases, with 9 bases remaining between them. The CDR3 is 12 amino acids. Study findings and constraints: Within unmutated variant regions lay the reported targets of nearly half of spike-specific TCRs. Only a handful of AZD1222 recipients were seropositive at baseline. White British ancestry dominated among donors, who included more females, and clonal diversity was possibly underestimated.

Concerning this clone: Its cognate antigen is unknown.

TCRdb's table, derived via immunoSEQ multiplex PCR, lists solely in-frame clones and lacks some. This sample yields over 100,000 clones, of which about four fifths are seen a single time; approximately 10% belongs to the top ten. The clonotype was recovered from an adult in good health. V is TRBV28 and J is TRBJ2-7, with a tentative D call TRBD1 (5 bases). This specimen was peripheral blood, taken on day 0 of AZD1222 vaccination. CDR3 in amino acids: CASSTGHYEQYF. The DNA of the CDR3 is TGTGCCAGCAGCACAGGCCACTACGAGCAGTACTTC.